This entry lists 7 T cell receptor beta chains sequenced from one sample in a study of T cells after yellow fever vaccination. MiXCR, applied by TCRdb to the 5' RACE reads, yields one record per CDR3 protein. The top ten clones hold 15% to 20% of a sample with under 550,000 distinct CDR3 sequences, just over 20% of them seen once. The specimen was PBMCs, collected roughly 20 days after the first yellow fever vaccination. Receptors were obtained from a man between 18 and 35 years old who received the YFV17D yellow fever vaccine.

The rearrangement uses TRBV6-2 or TRBV6-3 and TRBJ2-3; TRBD2 aligns across 7 bases. This CDR3 has 12 amino acids. The germline V gene has CDR1 MNHEY and CDR2 SVGEGT. V lost 11 bases to trimming and J lost 2 bases; unmatched junction nucleotides: 4. DNA for the CDR3: TGTGCCGGGAGCGGGGACACAGATACGCAGTATTTT. This codes for CAGSGDTDTQYF.

Only a few counts were recorded for this clonotype. V and J are TRBV9 and TRBJ1-1; no clear D gene. This CDR3 is 12 amino acids long. Germline V CDR1 and CDR2: SGDLS, YYNGEE. Between the trimmed V and J ends, which lost 0 bases and 7 bases, there was a span of 7 bases. This CDR3 is CASSVVGGEAFF. CDR3 bases: TGTGCCAGCAGCGTAGTGGGAGGTGAAGCTTTCTTT.

There are a few counts of this clonotype. V gene TRBV28 combines with J gene TRBJ1-1, with D maybe TRBD1 (6 bases). Germline V CDR1 and CDR2: MDHEN, SYDVKM. This CDR3 spans 17 amino acids. The V end lost 3 bases, the J end lost 8 bases, and 25 bases lay between the germline ends. CDR3 loop: CASSFIGGTGKKEEAFF. DNA for the CDR3: TGTGCCAGCAGTTTTATAGGAGGTACAGGGAAAAAGGAGGAAGCTTTCTTT. The full variable domain, rest sourced from reference TRBV28 and TRBJ1-1, is DVKVTQSSRYLVKRTGEKVFLECVQDMDHENMFWYRQDPGLGLRLIYFSYDVKMKEKGDIPEGYSVSREKKERFSLILESASTNQTSMYLCASSFIGGTGKKEEAFFGQGTRLTVV.

The gene calls are TRBV5-1 and TRBJ1-1, with unresolved D. V was trimmed by 4 bases and J by 4 bases, leaving 14 bases between them. This CDR3 has 14 residues. From germline, CDR1 is SGHRS and CDR2 YFSETQ. The CDR3 nucleotides are TGCGCCAGCAGCCAAGAGCCAAGCGGCACTGAAGCTTTCTTT. This encodes CASSQEPSGTEAFF.

J is TRBJ1-1 and V is TRBV6-2 or TRBV6-3; D unresolved. V lost 6 bases, J lost 4 bases, and 15 bases lay in between. CDR3 length: 14 amino acids. The V gene's germline CDR1 is MNHEY and CDR2 SVGEGT. The CDR3 loop reads CASRTAGRATEAFF. The CDR3 DNA reads TGTGCCAGCAGAACTGCTGGAAGGGCCACTGAAGCTTTCTTT.

The rearrangement uses TRBV10-3 and TRBJ2-4, with 7 nucleotides matching TRBD2. The J segment lost 0 bases and the V segment lost 0 bases, leaving 5 bases of the junction unmatched. This CDR3 has 17 residues. CDR1 is ENHRY, CDR2 SYGVKD, per germline. The CDR3 spells CAISESIGGGAKNIQYF. In DNA form, the CDR3 reads TGTGCCATCAGTGAGTCGATAGGCGGGGGAGCCAAAAACATTCAGTACTTC.

The rearrangement links TRBV20-1 to TRBJ1-4; D is undetermined. CDR3 length: 14 residues. Germline CDR1 and CDR2: DFQATT and SNEGSKA (reference sequence). Trimming took 3 bases from V and 0 from J, leaving 8 bases between them. CDR3 nucleotides: TGCAGTGCTAGTGCGACTGCAACTAATGAAAAACTGTTTTTT. This sequence encodes CSASATATNEKLFF.